These T cell receptor beta chains were read from a single sample in a study of CD8+ T cells in alopecia areata. Sequenced by immunoSEQ multiplex PCR; TCRdb stores in-frame clones only, minus some. In the table there are over 250,000 clones, 60% of which are singletons. The sequenced sample was CD4+ T cells sorted from blood, obtained around week 54, from a patient treated with tofacitinib. The receptor source for this set is a human donor with alopecia areata. CDR3s include the opening cysteine and the closing phenylalanine or tryptophan. D genes are given only for firm matches. Clone size, where shown, is once, few, many, or a class for clones that have expanded.

TRBJ2-1	TRBD1	few	TRBV7-3	TGTGCCAGCAGCTTAAACAGGGACAGGGAGCAGTTCTTC	CASSLNRDREQFF
TRBJ2-5	TRBD2	.	TRBV29-1	TGCAGCGTTGCGGGTCGTGGCGGGGGGGAAGAGACCCAGTACTTC	CSVAGRGGGEETQYF
TRBJ1-6	.	few	TRBV25-1	TGTGCCAGCAGCGTACAGGTGATAAATTCACCCCTCCACTTT	CASSVQVINSPLHF
TRBJ2-5	.	.	TRBV29-1	TGCAGCGCAGGAGTGGGGCAGGGAGAGACCCAGTACTTC	CSAGVGQGETQYF
TRBJ1-6	.	.	TRBV30	TGTGCCTGGAGTGTACTAGGGTCACCCCTCCACTTT	CAWSVLGSPLHF
TRBJ1-2	.	few	TRBV25-1	TGTGCCAGCAGTGATCGATCGCCTAGGGGGGATGGCTACACCTTC	CASSDRSPRGDGYTF
TRBJ2-1	.	.	TRBV5-1	TGCGCCAGCAGCTTGGAGGCCGCAAATGAGCAGTTCTTC	CASSLEAANEQFF
TRBJ1-3	TRBD1	.	TRBV6-6	TGTGTCAGCACGACAGGGACTGGAAACACCATATATTTT	CVSTTGTGNTIYF
TRBJ2-6	TRBD1	.	TRBV29-1	TGCAGCGTCCAGGGGGCGCTTGGGGCCAACGTCCTGACTTTC	CSVQGALGANVLTF
TRBJ2-7	TRBD1	once	TRBV9	TGTGCCAGCAGCGTTGGACAGGGGAATTACGAGCAGTACTTC	CASSVGQGNYEQYF
TRBJ2-4	.	.	TRBV7-9	TGTGCCAGCAGCTTAACTAGTACCAAAAACATTCAGTACTTC	CASSLTSTKNIQYF
TRBJ2-5	TRBD2	.	TRBV6-5	TGTGCCAGCAGTTCCAGCGGGGTTGAGACCCAGTACTTC	CASSSSGVETQYF
TRBJ1-1	.	few	TRBV7-9	TGTGCCAGCAGCCCGAGGAACACTGAAGCTTTCTTT	CASSPRNTEAFF
TRBJ2-5	.	few	TRBV29-1	TGCAGCGTTGACCTCAGTCCGGAGACCCAGTACTTC	CSVDLSPETQYF
TRBJ1-6	.	once	TRBV5-6	TGTGCCAGCAGCTCCGCGCCTGGGTCACCCCTCCACTTT	CASSSAPGSPLHF
TRBJ2-5	.	.	TRBV5-6	TGTGCCAGCAGCTTGGAGCGTGGGACCCAAGAGACCCAGTACTTC	CASSLERGTQETQYF
TRBJ2-5	.	.	TRBV5-1	TGCGCCAGCAGCCTTATCACAGGGGAGACCCAGTACTTC	CASSLITGETQYF
TRBJ2-2	.	.	TRBV7-3	TGTGCCAGCAGCTGGGGACAGAACACCGGGGAGCTGTTTTTT	CASSWGQNTGELFF
TRBJ2-5	.	.	TRBV2	TGTGCCAGCAGGGGTCAAGCACGAGAGACCCAGTACTTC	CASRGQARETQYF
TRBJ1-3	TRBD1	once	TRBV30	TGTGCCTGGAGAGGACAGGGTAGTGGAAACACCATATATTTT	CAWRGQGSGNTIYF
TRBJ2-1	.	.	TRBV29-1	TGCAGCGTTGAAGAAAGGCAGTCGGGCAATGAGCAGTTCTTC	CSVEERQSGNEQFF
TRBJ2-7	TRBD1	.	TRBV29-1	TGCAGCGTTGGACAGGGCCACGAGCAGTACTTC	CSVGQGHEQYF
TRBJ1-6	TRBD1	.	TRBV9	TGTGCCAGCAGCTCAACAGGGGGCCATTCACCCCTCCACTTT	CASSSTGGHSPLHF
TRBJ1-5	TRBD1	once	TRBV30	TGTGCCTGGGCAGGGGGCAGGAATCAGCCCCAGCATTTT	CAWAGGRNQPQHF
TRBJ2-1	TRBD2	.	TRBV7-6	TGTGCCAGCAGCTTACACACTAGCGTTGTGGCAGGGAATGAGCAGTTCTTC	CASSLHTSVVAGNEQFF
TRBJ1-1	TRBD1	.	TRBV7-9	TGTGCCAGCAGCTCGGGACAGCCTTCGAATGAAGCTTTCTTT	CASSSGQPSNEAFF
TRBJ2-3	.	.	TRBV5-6	TGTGCCAGCAGCTTGGTGGCCCGTACGCAGTATTTT	CASSLVARTQYF
TRBJ1-6	TRBD1	.	TRBV25-1	TGTGCCAGCAGTCCTTTAGACAGGGAGATAGCACCCCTCCACTTT	CASSPLDREIAPLHF
TRBJ2-6	.	.	TRBV2	TGTGCCAGCAGTGATAGGGCTGGGGCCAACGTCCTGACTTTC	CASSDRAGANVLTF
TRBJ2-1	.	.	TRBV7-2	TGTGCCAGCAGCTTGGGAATAGGTGAGCAGTTCTTC	CASSLGIGEQFF
TRBJ1-3	.	few	TRBV20-1	TGCAGTGCCCGAGGGGGAAACACCATATATTTT	CSARGGNTIYF
TRBJ2-1	.	few	TRBV14	TGTGCCAGCAGCCGAATAGGGGGACTGGATAACAATGAGCAGTTCTTC	CASSRIGGLDNNEQFF
TRBJ2-5	.	.	TRBV19	TGTGCCAGTAGTACCGAGGTACCAGGTACCCAGTACTTC	CASSTEVPGTQYF
TRBJ2-5	.	few	TRBV19	TGTGCCACGTGGGGACAAGAGACCCAGTACTTC	CATWGQETQYF
TRBJ2-1	.	.	TRBV19	TGTGCCAGTACCTTCTCGTTCGTAACGGAGACCTACAATGAGCAGTTCTTC	CASTFSFVTETYNEQFF
TRBJ2-1	.	few	TRBV29-1	TGCAGCGTTCGGGATAGCTCCTACAATGAGCAGTTCTTC	CSVRDSSYNEQFF
TRBJ1-6	.	.	TRBV6-1	TGTGCCAGCAGAGGGAGACAGGCCAATTCACCCCTCCACTTT	CASRGRQANSPLHF
TRBJ1-2	.	.	TRBV5-4	TGTGCCAGCAGCTCCGTGGGTATTAACTATGGCTACACCTTC	CASSSVGINYGYTF
TRBJ2-7	.	.	TRBV10-3	TGTGCCACGGACAGCCTATCCTACGAGCAGTACTTC	CATDSLSYEQYF
TRBJ2-5	TRBD2	.	TRBV29-1	TGCAGCGGACTTAGCGGGGGGCGGGAGACCCAGTACTTC	CSGLSGGRETQYF
TRBJ2-7	TRBD1	.	TRBV27	TGTGCCAGCAGTCAAAGAGCCGGGACAGATAGCTACGAGCAGTACTTC	CASSQRAGTDSYEQYF
TRBJ2-2	.	.	TRBV30	TGTGCCTGGAGTCTTGCCGGTCAGGGGGAGCTGTTTTTT	CAWSLAGQGELFF
TRBJ1-2	.	.	TRBV5-1	TGCGCCAGCAGCGAGGGGCAGGATGGCTACACCTTC	CASSEGQDGYTF
TRBJ1-1	TRBD1	few	TRBV14	TGTGCCAGCAGCCATCTGACAGGGCAGAACACTGAAGCTTTCTTT	CASSHLTGQNTEAFF
TRBJ2-3	.	.	TRBV5-8	TGTGCCAGCCCGACCGTGAGAACAGATACGCAGTATTTT	CASPTVRTDTQYF
TRBJ1-5	.	.	TRBV30	TGTGCCTGGAGAACCTATCCTAATCAGCCCCAGCATTTT	CAWRTYPNQPQHF
TRBJ2-5	TRBD1	.	TRBV5-1	TGCGCCAGCAGCCAGAGCACAGGGGTGCAAGAGACCCAGTACTTC	CASSQSTGVQETQYF
TRBJ1-1	.	few	TRBV7-9	TGTGCCAGCAGCTCATCGGACGGGGGACTTGAAGCTTTCTTT	CASSSSDGGLEAFF
TRBJ2-3	TRBD2	.	TRBV30	TGTGCCTGGGTAGCGGGGCCCTCTAGCACAGATACGCAGTATTTT	CAWVAGPSSTDTQYF
TRBJ2-7	.	few	TRBV30	TGTGCCTGGAGTACGGCCCTAGGGCCCTACGAGCAGTACTTC	CAWSTALGPYEQYF
TRBJ1-4	.	.	TRBV30	TGTGCCTGGAGTGGGGACTCCTTGAGTGAAAAACTGTTTTTT	CAWSGDSLSEKLFF
TRBJ2-4	TRBD1	few	TRBV29-1	TGCAGCGTTAAGGACAGGGGAGACATCATAGCCAAAAACATTCAGTACTTC	CSVKDRGDIIAKNIQYF